Listed here are 26 T cell receptor beta chains from one sample, sequenced in a study of blood T cell repertoires in COVID-19. Method: immunoSEQ multiplex PCR; TCRdb's copy keeps in-frame clones and lacks some. Of 120,000 to 150,000 clones listed, about four fifths are singletons. The source material was peripheral blood. These receptors were taken from a human donor with acute or convalescent COVID-19. The donor label of this sample is uncertain.

V and J are TRBV30 and TRBJ1-1; no reliable D call. This CDR3 has 13 amino acids. Germline CDR1 and CDR2: GTSNPN and SVGIG (reference sequence). V lost 4 bases and J lost 4, with 13 bases in between. DNA of the CDR3: TGTGCCTGGACGCAACATTGGAGCACTGAAGCTTTCTTT. Its translation: CAWTQHWSTEAFF.

This chain uses TRBV30 with TRBJ1-6; D is possibly TRBD1 (5 bases). CDR1 is GTSNPN and CDR2 is SVGIG in the germline V gene (reference sequence). The length of the CDR3 is 13 residues. V shed 1 base and J shed 8 bases, with 9 bases lying between them. CDR3 in DNA: TGTGCCTGGAGTGCCCAAGGGGATTCACCCCTCCACTTT. Translating it yields CAWSAQGDSPLHF.

The CDR3 DNA sequence: TGTGCCAGCAGCTACTCTTGGACAGGGGCTGAAGCTTTCTTT. Its protein product is CASSYSWTGAEAFF. The chain has TRBV11-2 and TRBJ1-1, with TRBD1 identical over 9 bases. The CDR3 sequence is 14 residues long. Germline lookup yields CDR1 SGHAT and CDR2 FQNNGV. The junction had 6 bases not matched to a gene; V was cut back by 4 bases and J by 6 bases.

V usage is TRBV7-9 and J usage is TRBJ2-5, with 7 bases lining up with TRBD2. Germline V lookup: CDR1 SEHNR, CDR2 FQNEAQ (reference sequence). V shed 3 bases, J shed 2 bases, and the junction held 6 bases outside the gene matches. This CDR3 is 15 amino acids long. The CDR3 reads CASSFTMGLQETQYF. CDR3 in DNA: TGTGCCAGCAGCTTCACTATGGGACTACAAGAGACCCAGTACTTC.

The chain is built from TRBV6-5 and TRBJ2-3; 10 bases line up with TRBD2. This CDR3 contains 13 residues. J lost 1 base, V lost 8 bases, and 0 bases had no gene match. CDR1 is MNHEY, CDR2 SVGAGI, per germline. CDR3: CASLAGGTDTQYF. The CDR3 DNA is TGTGCCAGCCTAGCGGGGGGCACAGATACGCAGTATTTT.

This clone was detected only a few times. CDR3 in DNA: TGCGCCAGCAGCCAAGATTTGACAGGGGGCGTTAGAGGGACTGAAGCTTTCTTT. Translated: CASSQDLTGGVRGTEAFF. This rearrangement joins TRBV4-1 to TRBJ1-1, with TRBD1 matching 10 bases. The CDR3 is made up of 18 amino acids. V lost 0 bases, J lost 5 bases, and 12 bases stayed unmatched. Germline V gives CDR1 MGHRA, CDR2 YSYEKL.

The chain uses TRBV7-6 and TRBJ2-5, with a weak D call TRBD1 (6 bases). The V gene's germline CDR1 is SGHVS and CDR2 FNYEAQ. Deletions cut 5 bases from V and 4 bases from J, with 17 bases between. The CDR3 sequence is 15 residues long. The CDR3 here is CASSRFTRGGETQYF. CDR3 in DNA: TGTGCCAGCAGCCGATTTACCAGAGGGGGAGAGACCCAGTACTTC.

This chain uses TRBV6-1 with TRBJ2-7; D not certain. The CDR3 runs to 11 residues. Germline V CDR1 and CDR2: MNHNS, SASEGT. Trimming pared 3 bases from V and 4 bases from J, leaving 4 bases between. CDR3 sequence (DNA): TGTGCCAGCAGTGAGAGTTACGAGCAGTACGTC. It encodes CASSESYEQYV.

V usage is TRBV9 and J usage is TRBJ1-2; the D gene is possibly TRBD1 (6 bases). The germline V gene has CDR1 SGDLS and CDR2 YYNGEE. The CDR3 has 15 residues. V lost 6 bases, J lost 4 bases, and 19 bases lay in between. This CDR3 is CASTPSYGGAYGYTF. DNA for the CDR3: TGTGCCAGCACCCCCTCATACGGGGGGGCCTATGGCTACACCTTC.

The chain joins TRBV19 to TRBJ1-4; maybe TRBD1 (6 bases). The CDR3 contains 12 residues. The germline V gene encodes CDR1 LNHDA and CDR2 SQIVND (reference sequence). The V and J ends lost 8 bases and 15 bases respectively, with 19 bases between them. For the CDR3, the DNA is TGTGCCAGTGGCGGCGGGGGGCCATGGGTGTTTTTT. Its translation is CASGGGGPWVFF. The full variable domain, with the rest looked up from reference TRBV19 and TRBJ1-4, is DGGITQSPKYLFRKEGQNVTLSCEQNLNHDAMYWYRQDPGQGLRLIYYSQIVNDFQKGDIAEGYSVSREKKESFPLTVTSAQKNPTAFYLCASGGGGPWVFFGSGTQLSVL.

The chain combines TRBV15 with TRBJ2-1; 7 bases fit TRBD2. The CDR3 has 14 amino acids. The V gene end was trimmed by 5 bases and the J gene end by 6 bases; junction bases not matched to a gene: 7. In germline, CDR1 is LNHNV, CDR2 YYDKDF (reference sequence). The CDR3 is CATSDGGLSNEQFF. CDR3 DNA: TGTGCCACCAGCGACGGGGGGTTATCCAATGAGCAGTTCTTC.

The CDR3 bases are TGTGCCAGCAGCTTGAGGATGGGACTGAGCACAGATACGCAGTATTTT. Residues: CASSLRMGLSTDTQYF. The genes are TRBV5-6 and TRBJ2-3, with a tentative D call TRBD2 (6 bases). CDR1 and CDR2 from the germline V gene are SGHDT and YYEEEE. Trimming took 1 base from V and 0 from J, leaving 12 bases between them. The CDR3 loop spans 16 amino acids.

The genes are TRBV21-1 and TRBJ2-3; the DNA was not compared with TRBD2, the D call given in the table. TRBV21-1 counts as a pseudogene. The CDR3 runs 15 residues. CDR3 in DNA: TGTGCCAGCAGCAGTTGGTATCAGGAGGCAGATACGCAGTATTTT. This gives the protein CASSSWYQEADTQYF.

The chain couples TRBV5-1 to TRBJ1-4, with a possible D match to TRBD1 (5 bases). CDR3 length equals 15 residues. V lost 4 bases, J lost 4 bases, and 14 bases lay in between. In germline, CDR1 is SGHRS, CDR2 YFSETQ. The CDR3 DNA follows: TGCGCCAGCAGCCCGGAGGGGTATCATAATGAAAAACTGTTTTTT. It is translated as CASSPEGYHNEKLFF.

This chain joins TRBV2 and TRBJ1-2; D call uncertain. Germline V CDR1 and CDR2: SNHLY, FYNNEI. V lost 7 bases and J 8 bases, leaving 14 bases between the germline ends. This CDR3 spans 12 amino acids. This CDR3 reads CASTAGPGGYTF. In nucleotides, the CDR3 is TGTGCCAGCACTGCTGGGCCAGGCGGCTACACCTTC. Combining the CDR3 with reference TRBV2 and TRBJ1-2 gives the whole variable domain EPEVTQTPSHQVTQMGQEVILRCVPISNHLYFYWYRQILGQKVEFLVSFYNNEISEKSEIFDDQFSVERPDGSNFTLKIRSTKLEDSAMYFCASTAGPGGYTFGSGTRLTVV.

This sequence joins TRBV6-1 and TRBJ1-6, with D possibly matching TRBD1 (6 bases). The germline CDR1 and CDR2 sequences are MNHNS and SASEGT. Trimming took off 3 bases at V and 6 bases at J, with 15 bases between the two ends. This CDR3 has 16 residues. The CDR3 DNA reads TGTGCCAGCAGTGACGGGAGGGGGGAAGGTAATTCACCCCTCCACTTT. Translating it yields CASSDGRGEGNSPLHF.

The gene calls are TRBV4-1 and TRBJ2-2; D is possibly TRBD1 (5 bases). V gave up 3 bases and J gave up 0 bases, with 11 bases separating them. Germline loops: CDR1 MGHRA, CDR2 YSYEKL. This CDR3 region has 16 residues. The CDR3 DNA reads as TGCGCCAGCAGCCACGCCTGGGGCGCGAACACCGGGGAGCTGTTTTTT. It yields the protein CASSHAWGANTGELFF.

The rearrangement joins TRBV5-1 to TRBJ1-5, with D possibly being TRBD1 (5 bases). Trimming pared 4 bases from V and 0 bases from J, leaving 11 bases between. CDR1 is SGHRS, CDR2 YFSETQ, per germline. This CDR3 is 15 amino acids long. The CDR3 here is CASSPSGNSNQPQHF. CDR3 nucleotide sequence: TGCGCCAGCAGCCCCTCAGGGAATAGCAATCAGCCCCAGCATTTT.

The genes are TRBV11-1 and TRBJ1-1; the D gene is possibly TRBD1 (5 bases). CDR1 is SGHAT and CDR2 is FQDESV in the germline V gene (reference sequence). The CDR3 runs to 14 residues. Trimming removed 2 bases at V and 4 bases at J, with 11 bases between. The CDR3: CASSLRGRATEAFF. The CDR3 DNA reads as TGTGCCAGCAGCTTACGGGGGAGGGCCACTGAAGCTTTCTTT.

This chain joins TRBV19 and TRBJ1-2; D perhaps matches TRBD1 (5 bases). Trimming took 5 bases from V and 5 from J, leaving 12 bases between them. The CDR3 runs to 13 residues. Germline loops: CDR1 LNHDA, CDR2 SQIVND (reference sequence). This chain's CDR3 is CASSSRGGYGYTF. The CDR3 nucleotides are TGTGCCAGTAGTTCCCGGGGGGGATATGGCTACACCTTC.

The V and J genes are TRBV9 and TRBJ2-6; unclear D gene. CDR3 length: 15 amino acids. V was pared by 3 bases and J by 11 bases, with 18 bases between. Germline CDR1 is SGDLS and CDR2 is YYNGEE. CDR3: CASSEPPPGGHVLTF. CDR3 DNA: TGTGCCAGCAGCGAACCACCCCCCGGCGGCCACGTCCTGACTTTC.

The rearrangement links TRBV5-5 to TRBJ1-1; D remains unclear. This CDR3 has 14 amino acids. V shed 0 bases and J shed 10 bases, with 16 bases lying between them. Looked up from germline, CDR1 is SGHKS and CDR2 is YYEKEE (reference sequence). The DNA of the CDR3 is TGTGCCAGCAGCTTGGACCTAACCCGCCCGGGAGCTTTCTTT. Translating gives CASSLDLTRPGAFF.

V gene TRBV7-2 combines with J gene TRBJ2-4, with TRBD2 matching over 7 bases. CDR3 length: 17 residues. The V gene end was trimmed by 2 bases and the J gene end by 6 bases; junction bases not matched to a gene: 13. CDR1 SGHTA and CDR2 FQGNSA come from the germline V gene. In nucleotides, the CDR3 is TGTGCCAGCAGCTTAAGATCCAGCGGGGCGCAAGGAAACATTCAGTACTTC. Its protein is CASSLRSSGAQGNIQYF.

The sample holds many counts of this clone. The chain employs TRBV2 and TRBJ1-4, with a tentative D call TRBD1 (6 bases). This CDR3 contains 13 residues. Germline CDR1 is SNHLY and CDR2 is FYNNEI. Trimming took off 4 bases at V and 8 bases at J, with 11 bases between the two ends. This chain's CDR3 is CASSADRGEKLFF. In DNA, the CDR3 is TGTGCCAGCAGTGCGGACAGAGGGGAAAAACTGTTTTTT.

V gene TRBV9 combines with J gene TRBJ2-3, with 9 positions matching TRBD1. Germline V gene lookup returns CDR1 SGDLS and CDR2 YYNGEE. Trimming took 4 bases from V and 4 from J; bases not matched to a gene: 7. The CDR3 consists of 15 residues. As DNA, the CDR3 is TGTGCCAGCAGCTCTTTCGACAGGGGGGCAGATACGCAGTATTTT. It encodes CASSSFDRGADTQYF.

The rearrangement links TRBV27 to TRBJ1-1; D is unresolved. This CDR3 contains 13 residues. The ends were cut back, 2 bases at V and 0 bases at J, with 4 bases in the middle. Germline CDR1 is MNHEY and CDR2 is SMNVEV (reference sequence). CDR3 DNA: TGTGCCAGCAGTTTACTCTTGAACACTGAAGCTTTCTTT. This codes for CASSLLLNTEAFF.